This TCR beta chain is drawn from a study of blood T cell repertoires in COVID-19. Whole-study context: T cells, B-cell-depleted T cells, or PBMCs provided the cDNA or gDNA that served as material.

Original processing methods: It was from reference gene primer amplification that nucleated cell counts were estimated. TCRdb keeps only in-frame clones here, not all; method: immunoSEQ multiplex PCR. V and J calls and clone size come straight from that table; D and trimming were deduced from the DNA. The table has a few hundred thousand clones, roughly 84% seen once. The CDR3 has 18 residues. CDR1 and CDR2 from the germline V gene are SGHNT and YYREEE (reference sequence). Trimming cost V 4 bases and J 2 bases; bases outside gene matches: 17. The V call is TRBV5-4, the J call TRBJ2-7; 8 bases agree with TRBD2. The TCR comes from a woman in her sixties or seventies who had recovered from COVID-19. The sequenced sample consisted of peripheral blood. The CDR3 region is CASSPPPGSGGGTYEQYF. Here the CDR3 DNA reads TGTGCCAGCAGCCCCCCCCCGGGAAGCGGGGGTGGTACCTACGAGCAGTACTTC. The entire variable domain, with the rest obtained from reference TRBV5-4 and TRBJ2-7, is as follows: ETGVTQSPTHLIKTRGQQVTLRCSSQSGHNTVSWYQQALGQGPQFIFQYYREEENGRGNFPPRFSGLQFPNYSSELNVNALELDDSALYLCASSPPPGSGGGTYEQYFGPGTRLTVT.